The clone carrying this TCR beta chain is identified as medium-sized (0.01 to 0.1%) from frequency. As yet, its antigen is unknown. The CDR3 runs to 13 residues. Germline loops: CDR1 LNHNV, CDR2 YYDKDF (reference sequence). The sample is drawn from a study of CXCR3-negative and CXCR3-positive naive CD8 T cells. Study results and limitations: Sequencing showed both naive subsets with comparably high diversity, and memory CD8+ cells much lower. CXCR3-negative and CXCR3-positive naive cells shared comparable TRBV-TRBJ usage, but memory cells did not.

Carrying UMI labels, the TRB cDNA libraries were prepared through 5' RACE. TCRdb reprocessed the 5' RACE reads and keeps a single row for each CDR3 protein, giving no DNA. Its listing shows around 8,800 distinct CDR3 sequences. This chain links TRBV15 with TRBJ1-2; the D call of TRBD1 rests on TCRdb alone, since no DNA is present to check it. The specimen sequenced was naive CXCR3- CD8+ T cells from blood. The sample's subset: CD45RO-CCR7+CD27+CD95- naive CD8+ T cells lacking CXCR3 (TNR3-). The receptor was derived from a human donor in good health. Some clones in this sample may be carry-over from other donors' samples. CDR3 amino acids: CATSRQGDYGYTF.